This paragraph reports one T cell receptor (beta chain). Its antigen is not known. This sample stems from a study of cytomegalovirus exposure and HLA in healthy donors. Germline lookup yields CDR1 MNHNS and CDR2 SASEGT. V shed 2 bases and J 3 bases; nucleotides not matched to a gene: 9. The CDR3 sequence is 17 residues long. Notes on the study in general: The study carried out a later analysis of TCR beta sequences. It associated some 18,000 of them with specific HLA alleles at a false discovery rate of 0.05. A later look showed TCR association rates differing by HLA locus, highest for DRB1 and lowest for HLA-C.

PCR was performed using 60 Vbeta and 13 Jbeta primers. Method: immunoSEQ multiplex PCR; TCRdb's copy keeps in-frame clones and lacks some. Of roughly 180,000 clones listed, about 9% are singletons. The sequencing sample was made of PBMCs. This chain connects TRBV6-1 to TRBJ2-1; 8 bases agree with TRBD2. This sequence originates from a woman in her twenties or thirties in good health and CMV-seropositive. As DNA, the CDR3 is TGTGCCAGCAGTGAACGAAAACTAGCGGAGGGCTACAATGAGCAGTTCTTC. Amino acids: CASSERKLAEGYNEQFF.